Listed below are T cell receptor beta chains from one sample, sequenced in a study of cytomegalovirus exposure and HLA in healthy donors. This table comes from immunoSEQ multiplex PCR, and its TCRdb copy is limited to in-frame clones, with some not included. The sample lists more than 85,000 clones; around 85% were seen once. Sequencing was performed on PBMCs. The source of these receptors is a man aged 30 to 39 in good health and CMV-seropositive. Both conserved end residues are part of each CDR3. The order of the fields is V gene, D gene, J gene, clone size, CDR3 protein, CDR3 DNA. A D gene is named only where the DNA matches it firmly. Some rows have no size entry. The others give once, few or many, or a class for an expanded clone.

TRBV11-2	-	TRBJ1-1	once	CASSLEAGNTEAFF	TGTGCCAGCAGCTTAGAGGCAGGGAACACTGAAGCTTTCTTT
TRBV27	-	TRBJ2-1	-	CASSRGTSSYNEQFF	TGTGCCAGCAGTCGGGGGACGAGCTCCTACAATGAGCAGTTCTTC
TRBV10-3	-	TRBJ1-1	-	CAIREQGNTEAFF	TGTGCCATCCGGGAACAGGGGAACACTGAAGCTTTCTTT
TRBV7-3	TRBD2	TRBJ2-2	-	CASSFSGGNTGELFF	TGTGCCAGCAGCTTTAGCGGGGGGAACACCGGGGAGCTGTTTTTT
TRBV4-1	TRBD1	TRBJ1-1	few	CASSPADRNGPEAFF	TGCGCCAGCAGCCCGGCGGACAGGAATGGTCCTGAAGCTTTCTTT
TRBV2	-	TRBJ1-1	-	CATGRRMNTEAFF	TGTGCCACTGGGCGACGGATGAACACTGAAGCTTTCTTT
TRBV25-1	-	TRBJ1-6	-	CASATGSYSPLHF	TGTGCCAGCGCCACAGGGTCCTATTCACCCCTCCACTTT
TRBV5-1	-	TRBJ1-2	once	CASSLVDRHIGYTF	TGCGCCAGCAGCTTGGTGGACAGACATATCGGGTACACCTTC
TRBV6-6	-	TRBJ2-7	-	CASSSSPLDYEQYF	TGTGCCAGCAGTTCCAGCCCCCTAGACTACGAGCAGTACTTC
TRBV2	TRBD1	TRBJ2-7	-	CATSIGGIYEQYF	TGTGCCACCAGTATAGGGGGCATCTACGAGCAGTACTTC
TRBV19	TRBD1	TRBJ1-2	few	CASNQPGQGAGGYTF	TGTGCCAGTAATCAGCCGGGACAGGGGGCCGGTGGCTACACCTTC
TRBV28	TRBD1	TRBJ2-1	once	CASNFDRGRYNEQFF	TGTGCCAGCAATTTCGACAGGGGTCGGTACAATGAGCAGTTCTTC
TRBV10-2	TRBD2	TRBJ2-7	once	CASLLGGAGGIEQYF	TGCGCCAGCCTTCTAGGGGGAGCGGGGGGAATCGAGCAGTACTTC